This T cell receptor beta chain is from a study of cytomegalovirus exposure and HLA in healthy donors. On the study more broadly: The 100 to 150 validation repertoires and the roughly 670 first-cohort repertoires shared a platform, a later analysis reported.

Study-level results: Three of the chains that were CMV-associated were confirmed in vitro to be specific for CMV antigens. Rarity marked most TCR sequences, yet some public TCRs occurred in many donors. It was reportedly the case that the classifier diagnosed cytomegalovirus status with high specificity and sensitivity.

On this clone itself: Its antigen is unidentified.

Unmatched junction bases numbered 3, after V lost 8 bases and J lost 4 bases. This CDR3 is built from 13 residues. CDR1 is SGHTA and CDR2 is FQGNSA in the germline V gene. The data were produced by immunoSEQ multiplex PCR, yet TCRdb's version contains in-frame clones alone and is incomplete. The sample consists of tens of thousands of clones, approximately 93% of them appearing once. The specimen sequenced was PBMCs. V is TRBV7-2 and J is TRBJ1-3; 9 bases agree with TRBD1. The sequence was collected from a woman aged 30 to 39 in good health and CMV-seronegative. The chain's CDR3 is CASRDRAGNTIYF. The CDR3 bases are TGTGCCAGCCGGGACAGGGCCGGAAACACCATATATTTT.